The TCR beta chain described here comes from a study of beta chain features in type 1 diabetes. Study information: The study found patients and healthy donors alike in age, gender and cell yields.

Study results and caveats: The study notes PCR might favor shorter templates equally in patients and controls.

The sample holds a few counts of this clone. What it binds is not known. As every portion of the isolated RNA was reverse transcribed, the sequencing read expressed TCRB transcripts. The protocol was immunoSEQ multiplex PCR, while the TCRdb copy is restricted to in-frame clones and leaves out a portion. The sample has about 160,000 clones, over 7.5% seen once; the top ten hold around 2.5%. This TCR derives from a woman under 30 in good health. The sample was central memory CD4+ T cells from blood.

The CDR3 reads CASSTGTGGGYEQYF. DNA for the CDR3: TGTGCCAGCTCAACGGGGACAGGGGGAGGCTACGAGCAGTACTTC. The rearrangement links TRBV18 to TRBJ2-7, with 11 bases aligning to TRBD1. Germline V gene data show CDR1 as KGHSH and CDR2 as LQKENI. The CDR3 length is 15 residues. Trimming took 5 bases from V and 3 from J; bases not matched to a gene: 6.